The T cell receptor (beta chain) described here comes from a study of cytotoxic CD8 clonotypes in ibrutinib-treated CLL. Study-wide background: Responses comprised about 25 partial and 2 complete; at median approximately 68 months, 14 remained remitted and some 12 progressed.

Study-wide results and caveats: At ibrutinib response, clonality increased, and at progression it declined back toward baseline. Sustained-remission and progressing patients were not sampled at matched times.

The CDR3 sequence is 14 residues long. V was cut by 8 bases and J by 3 bases, with 13 bases left in between. From germline, CDR1 is SEHNR and CDR2 FQNEAQ (reference sequence). Comments on this clone: Its specificity is unknown.

Deep sequencing aimed at 1 in 200,000 to 1 in 1 million T cells' resolution. Profiling relied on immunoSEQ multiplex PCR, and the TCRdb table lists in-frame clones only, not all of them. Of about 85,000 clones listed, around 79% are singletons. The sequence was obtained from a human donor with chronic lymphocytic leukemia. The chain employs TRBV7-9 and TRBJ1-4; D might be TRBD1 (6 bases). The material was PBMCs, obtained after 12 months of ibrutinib treatment. The CDR3 region is CASGRGASNEKLFF. In DNA form, the CDR3 reads TGTGCCAGCGGTCGGGGGGCCTCTAATGAAAAACTGTTTTTT. The entire variable domain, with the rest obtained from reference TRBV7-9 and TRBJ1-4, is as follows: DTGVSQNPRHKITKRGQNVTFRCDPISEHNRLYWYRQTLGQGPEFLTYFQNEAQLEKSRLLSDRFSAERPKGSFSTLEIQRTEQGDSAMYLCASGRGASNEKLFFGSGTQLSVL.